This T cell receptor beta chain was found in a study of CD8 T cells in ankylosing spondylitis. This clonotype has ten or more counts. Its antigen is unidentified. The study's findings and limits: CD8+ cells made up the disease-linked clones, which were relatively rare in peripheral blood. Clones tied to disease were said to be significantly enriched in matched ankylosing spondylitis synovial fluid.

Germline loops: CDR1 DFQATT, CDR2 SNEGSKA (reference sequence). This CDR3 is 14 amino acids long. The V and J ends lost 8 bases and 0 bases respectively, with 15 bases between them. TCRdb recomputed calls from the 5' RACE reads with MiXCR, one row per CDR3 protein. The repertoire has about 160,000 distinct CDR3 sequences, roughly 18% of them found once; the top ten carry about 7.8%. Sample: blood, either unsorted or a sorted T cell fraction (not recorded which). The V and J genes are TRBV20-1 and TRBJ2-3; perhaps D is TRBD1 or TRBD2 (5 bases each). The source of this sequence is a male donor with ankylosing spondylitis or in good health (not recorded which). CDR3 DNA: TGCAGTACGACGGGGCTCTTTAGCACAGATACGCAGTATTTT. Amino acid sequence: CSTTGLFSTDTQYF.